The source of this T cell receptor (beta chain) is a study of OX40 agonist ivuxolimab in advanced cancers. Study-wide results and caveats: Low levels of normalized T-cell clonal expansion also appeared in some nonresponders. At 0.1 to 3.0 mg/kg, CD4+ and CD8+ blood T cells expanded clonally by week 6.

On this clone itself: Its specificity is unknown.

Assay: immunoSEQ multiplex PCR; the TCRdb copy retains only in-frame clones and omits some. The sample contains approximately 74,000 clones, 88% of which appear only once. From germline, CDR1 is SNHLY and CDR2 FYNNEI. V gave up 4 bases and J gave up 2 bases, with 11 bases separating them. The CDR3 consists of 14 residues. V usage is TRBV2 and J usage is TRBJ2-5; unclear D gene. Sample: CD4+ or CD8+ T cells sorted from blood, taken in a trial of the OX40 agonist ivuxolimab. The clonotype comes from an adult with an advanced solid tumor such as melanoma, head and neck, liver or kidney cancer. In DNA, the CDR3 is TGTGCCAGCAGTGTCCCCTGGGCTCAAGAGACCCAGTACTTC. Translated, it gives CASSVPWAQETQYF. The entire variable domain, with the rest obtained from reference TRBV2 and TRBJ2-5, is as follows: EPEVTQTPSHQVTQMGQEVILRCVPISNHLYFYWYRQILGQKVEFLVSFYNNEISEKSEIFDDQFSVERPDGSNFTLKIRSTKLEDSAMYFCASSVPWAQETQYFGPGTRLLVL.